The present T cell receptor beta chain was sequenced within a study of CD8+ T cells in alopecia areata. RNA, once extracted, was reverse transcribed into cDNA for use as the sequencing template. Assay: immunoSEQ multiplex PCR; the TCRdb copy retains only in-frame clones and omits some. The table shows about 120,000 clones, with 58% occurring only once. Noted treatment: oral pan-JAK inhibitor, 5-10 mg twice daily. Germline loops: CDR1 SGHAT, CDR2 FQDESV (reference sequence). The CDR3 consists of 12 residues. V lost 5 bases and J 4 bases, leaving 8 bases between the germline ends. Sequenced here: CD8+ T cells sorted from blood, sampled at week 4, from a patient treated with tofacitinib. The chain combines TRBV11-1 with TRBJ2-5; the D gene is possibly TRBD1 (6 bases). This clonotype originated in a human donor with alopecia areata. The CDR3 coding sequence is TGTGCCAGCAGCCTACAGGGAGAGACCCAGTACTTC. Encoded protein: CASSLQGETQYF.